This is a list of T cell receptor beta chains from one sample in a study of response to subunit inactivated influenza vaccine. MiXCR, run by TCRdb on the RT-PCR reads, gives a single entry per CDR3 protein. The data hold about 520,000 distinct CDR3 sequences, with less than 30% observed a single time. The sample here was CD4+ T cells sorted from PBMCs, taken 5 days after vaccination. The receptors shown here come from a man in his forties or fifties who received an inactivated influenza vaccine. Each CDR3 is given with its conserved first and last residue. A D gene is named only where the DNA matches it firmly. Expanded clones are given a class, and other clones once, few, many or no size at all.

CDR3 protein	CDR3 DNA	D gene	clone size	V gene	J gene
CASSLERGYTF	TGTGCCAGCAGCCTCGAGCGGGGCTACACCTTC	NA	few	TRBV21-1	TRBJ1-2
CASSKLRGPDEQYF	TGTGCCAGTAGTAAGTTGAGGGGACCCGACGAGCAGTACTTC	NA	NA	TRBV19	TRBJ2-7
CASSRVGISNQPQHF	TGTGCCAGCAGTCGGGTGGGAATTAGCAATCAGCCCCAGCATTTT	NA	few	TRBV12-3/TRBV12-4	TRBJ1-5
CASSRTGTSGTEQFF	TGTGCCAGCAGTCGAACCGGGACTAGCGGGACTGAGCAGTTCTTC	TRBD2	NA	TRBV12-3/TRBV12-4	TRBJ2-1
CASSYSPQGVNTEAFF	TGTGCCAGCAGCTACTCGCCGCAGGGGGTAAACACTGAAGCTTTCTTT	TRBD1	many	TRBV7-2	TRBJ1-1
CASGLVLVQPQHF	TGTGCCAGCGGCCTCGTCCTTGTACAGCCCCAGCATTTT	NA	few	TRBV6-2/TRBV6-3	TRBJ1-5
CASSLAAVMNTEAFF	TGTGCCAGCAGTTTAGCGGCAGTAATGAACACTGAAGCTTTCTTT	NA	few	TRBV12-3/TRBV12-4	TRBJ1-1
CASSRARGLTEAFF	TGTGCCAGCAGTAGGGCACGGGGTCTCACTGAAGCTTTCTTT	NA	NA	TRBV12-3/TRBV12-4	TRBJ1-1
CASSSEDRPSTDTQYF	TGCGCCAGCAGCTCAGAGGACAGACCTAGCACAGATACGCAGTATTTT	NA	NA	TRBV5-1	TRBJ2-3
CASSLENVREQYF	TGTGCCAGCAGCTTAGAGAACGTCCGGGAGCAGTACTTC	NA	few	TRBV7-2	TRBJ2-7